This passage covers 8 T cell receptor beta chains from one sample sequenced in a study of T-cell memory formation after mild COVID-19. TCRdb re-analysed the 5' RACE reads in MiXCR, keeping a single row per CDR3 protein. The top ten hold less than 4% of the sample, which has roughly 160,000 distinct CDR3 sequences, roughly 11% seen once. What was sequenced was PBMCs or a T cell subset sorted from them (not recorded which). The receptors stem from a man between 18 and 29 years old who had mild COVID-19 (a few samples of this study predate the infection). Cell type and time point are not known.

This clonotype was observed a handful of times. The chain couples TRBV7-3 to TRBJ2-6; 7 bases match TRBD1. V lost 4 bases, J lost 0 bases, and 9 bases stayed unmatched. This CDR3 contains 18 residues. Germline loops: CDR1 SGHTA, CDR2 FQGTGA. CDR3: CASSSPRGGFSGANVLTF. In nucleotides, the CDR3 is TGTGCCAGCAGCTCCCCCCGAGGGGGCTTCTCTGGGGCCAACGTCCTGACTTTC. Full variable domain (outside the CDR3, taken from reference TRBV7-3 and TRBJ2-6): GAGVSQTPSNKVTEKGKYVELRCDPISGHTALYWYRQSLGQGPEFLIYFQGTGAADDSGLPNDRFFAVRPEGSVSTLKIQRTERGDSAVYLCASSSPRGGFSGANVLTFGAGSRLTVL.

The rearrangement uses TRBV9 and TRBJ2-2; 11 nucleotides line up with TRBD2. The CDR3 contains 18 residues. V lost 0 bases and J lost 3; bases outside the gene matches: 7. CDR1 is SGDLS, CDR2 YYNGEE, per germline. CDR3 loop: CASSVVVAGGPDTGELFF. CDR3 DNA sequence: TGTGCCAGCAGCGTAGTAGTAGCGGGGGGGCCGGACACCGGGGAGCTGTTTTTT. Together with reference TRBV9 and TRBJ2-2, the CDR3 gives the full variable domain: DSGVTQTPKHLITATGQRVTLRCSPRSGDLSVYWYQQSLDQGLQFLIQYYNGEERAKGNILERFSAQQFPDLHSELNLSSLELGDSALYFCASSVVVAGGPDTGELFFGEGSRLTVL.

This clonotype appeared many times. Here the CDR3 reads CASSPGDWQETQYF. The CDR3 DNA reads TGTGCCAGCAGCCCGGGGGACTGGCAAGAGACCCAGTACTTC. The chain combines TRBV7-3 with TRBJ2-5; perhaps TRBD2 as D (6 bases). The germline CDR1 and CDR2 sequences are SGHTA and FQGTGA. The CDR3 is made up of 14 amino acids. V was clipped by 5 bases and J by 2 bases, with 12 bases between them.

This clonotype showed up just a few times. V is TRBV11-3 and J is TRBJ2-1; D remains unclear. Germline V CDR1 and CDR2: SGHNT, YENEEA. The V gene lost 5 bases and the J gene lost 7 bases, with 6 bases spanning the gap. The CDR3 contains 11 residues. The CDR3: CASSVGNEQFF. The DNA of the CDR3 is TGTGCCAGCAGCGTGGGAAATGAGCAGTTCTTC.

The chain recombines TRBV20-1 with TRBJ2-3; possibly TRBD1 or TRBD2 for D (7 bases each). V lost 4 bases, J lost 2 bases, and 13 bases lay in between. Per the germline V gene, CDR1 is DFQATT and CDR2 is SNEGSKA (reference sequence). The CDR3 consists of 14 residues. CDR3 sequence (DNA): TGCAGTGCTAACCCAGGGGGGGTCACAGATACGCAGTATTTT. It translates to CSANPGGVTDTQYF.

The chain uses TRBV7-2 and TRBJ2-7, with 10 bases lining up with TRBD2. V was clipped by 1 base and J by 4 bases; unmatched bases: 4. This CDR3 has 15 amino acids. Germline CDR1 and CDR2: SGHTA and FQGNSA. The CDR3 spells CASSLDSSGGYEQYF. For the CDR3, the DNA is TGTGCCAGCAGCTTAGACTCTAGCGGGGGTTACGAGCAGTACTTC.

The chain joins TRBV5-1 to TRBJ1-6; no clear D gene. V dropped 1 base and J dropped 7 bases, with 9 bases sitting between them. Germline V CDR1 and CDR2: SGHRS, YFSETQ. The CDR3 sequence is 14 residues long. The chain's CDR3 is CASSLNLGNSPLHF. As DNA, the CDR3 is TGCGCCAGCAGCTTGAATCTCGGGAATTCACCCCTCCACTTT.

The rearrangement links TRBV5-1 to TRBJ1-1; D gene ambiguous. Trimming took 5 bases from V and 0 from J, leaving 11 bases between them. Germline assignment: CDR1 SGHRS and CDR2 YFSETQ. The CDR3 length is 14 residues. The CDR3 nucleotides read TGCGCCAGCAGTGCTGACGGGTTGAACACTGAAGCTTTCTTT. Residues: CASSADGLNTEAFF. Based on the CDR3 plus reference TRBV5-1 and TRBJ1-1, the full variable domain is KAGVTQTPRYLIKTRGQQVTLSCSPISGHRSVSWYQQTPGQGLQFLFEYFSETQRNKGNFPGRFSGRQFSNSRSEMNVSTLELGDSALYLCASSADGLNTEAFFGQGTRLTVV.